Listed here are 10 T cell receptor beta chains from one sample, sequenced in a study of T cells in Graves' hyperthyroidism and ophthalmopathy. TCR beta CDR3 region amplification was performed from RNA transcripts. First-round RT-PCR targeting the TCR CDR3 was performed with the HTBI primer set. TCRdb re-called the multiplex PCR reads through MiXCR, storing one row per CDR3 protein. This sample has about 52,000 distinct CDR3 sequences; over 40% occur once, and the top ten carry about 9.8%. The source material was blood. The receptors were gathered from a woman in her 50s with Graves' ophthalmopathy.

The chain joins TRBV12-3 or TRBV12-4 to TRBJ2-7, with D possibly TRBD1 on 6 matching bases. The CDR3 covers 16 residues. V lost 5 bases to trimming and J lost 5 bases, with 22 bases between them. CDR3 DNA: TGTGCCAGCAGTCTCGTGGGCAGGACAGATACGGACGAGCAGTACTTC. Its translation: CASSLVGRTDTDEQYF.

This chain links TRBV15 with TRBJ2-1; D unclear. The CDR3 length is 15 residues. Looked up from germline, CDR1 is LNHNV and CDR2 is YYDKDF (reference sequence). The V end was cut by 6 bases, the J end by 6 bases, with 18 bases between. The CDR3 bases are TGTGCCACCAGACCCACAGATGCCCTACTCAATGAGCAGTTCTTC. The encoded protein is CATRPTDALLNEQFF.

This clonotype counts as medium-sized. The rearrangement joins TRBV29-1 to TRBJ2-3; D possibly corresponds to TRBD2 (6 bases). Germline-derived CDR1 and CDR2 are SQVTM and ANQGSEA. The V gene lost 6 bases and the J gene lost 5 bases, with 9 bases spanning the gap. The CDR3 is 11 residues long. In DNA, the CDR3 is TGCAGCGTGGGGGGAGAAGATACGCAGTATTTT. Its translation: CSVGGEDTQYF.

This clonotype has a count of ten or more. The chain combines TRBV2 with TRBJ2-5, with D uncertain. The V end lost 4 bases, the J end lost 5 bases, and 8 bases lay between the germline ends. Germline V gene data show CDR1 as SNHLY and CDR2 as FYNNEI. This CDR3 is built from 12 residues. CDR3 DNA sequence: TGTGCCAGCAGTGCTACTCGCGAGACCCAGTACTTC. The encoded protein is CASSATRETQYF.

The chain carries TRBV9 and TRBJ1-1; a possible D gene is TRBD1 (6 bases). This CDR3 region has 15 residues. Trimming stripped 2 bases from V and 1 base from J, with 12 bases between. Germline V gene data show CDR1 as SGDLS and CDR2 as YYNGEE. This CDR3 reads CASSVHPTGNTEAFF. The DNA of the CDR3 is TGTGCCAGCAGCGTTCACCCGACAGGGAACACTGAAGCTTTCTTT.

The gene calls are TRBV9 and TRBJ2-5; 15 nucleotides line up with TRBD2. CDR1 and CDR2 from the germline V gene are SGDLS and YYNGEE. This CDR3 contains 19 residues. J was trimmed by 0 bases and V by 2 bases; bases with no gene match: 8. The CDR3 here is CASSVPGLAGGTDQETQYF. Written as DNA, the CDR3 is TGTGCCAGCAGCGTCCCGGGACTAGCGGGGGGCACAGACCAAGAGACCCAGTACTTC.

This clonotype appeared a few times. The chain recombines TRBV28 with TRBJ2-5; D is undetermined. CDR1 and CDR2 (germline): MDHEN, SYDVKM. With 1 base removed from V and 5 bases from J, the gap between germline ends came to 20 bases. The CDR3 runs 17 residues. As DNA, the CDR3 is TGTGCCAGCAGTTTATACAAAATCGGTCAGGCGAGGGAGACCCAGTACTTC. Its translation is CASSLYKIGQARETQYF.

The V and J genes are TRBV6-5 and TRBJ1-6; no clear D gene. Germline V lookup: CDR1 MNHEY, CDR2 SVGAGI. The CDR3 is made up of 11 amino acids. The V gene lost 6 bases and the J gene lost 11 bases, with 8 bases spanning the gap. Here the CDR3 DNA reads TGTGCCAGCAGCAGAGAGGCACCCCTCCACTTT. Protein product: CASSREAPLHF.

This rearrangement joins TRBV12-3 or TRBV12-4 to TRBJ1-1; the match to TRBD1 covers 12 bases. After removal of 5 bases from V and 3 bases from J, the junction contained 1 base not matched to a gene. The length of the CDR3 is 14 residues. CDR3 nucleotides: TGTGCCAGCAGTGGGGACAGGGGGCACACTGAAGCTTTCTTT. Amino acids: CASSGDRGHTEAFF.

This clonotype appeared many times. The chain uses TRBV12-3 or TRBV12-4 and TRBJ2-3, with 14 bases lining up with TRBD2. The V and J ends lost 6 bases and 2 bases, in that order; junction bases with no gene match: 7. The CDR3 loop spans 17 amino acids. The CDR3 DNA follows: TGTGCCAGCAGGCGGACTAGCGGGGGGAAAGACACAGATACGCAGTATTTT. Amino acids: CASRRTSGGKDTDTQYF.